Described below is a single T cell receptor (beta chain) sequence and its context. The antigen is undetermined. Time point denoted: after dendritic cell vaccination, including at tumor progression/relapse. Only patients with spare fresh-frozen tumor and over two years of follow-up were included. PBMC were collected before vaccination, two weeks after the third vaccination, and at progression. The PCR used 60 V beta and 13 J beta primers. Produced via immunoSEQ multiplex PCR; TCRdb's table is partial and in-frame only. The sample contains 110,000 or so clones, roughly 90% of which appear only once. These data originate in a study of glioma-infiltrating T cells after dendritic cell vaccination. Study-wide points: Estimated pretreatment TIL content predicted outcome after dendritic cell vaccination.

The receptor comes from a human donor with glioblastoma. Sequences were derived from blood, sampled after dendritic cell vaccination.

CDR3 DNA: TGTGCCAGCAGCTTAGCGTTGGGCGGCTACACCTTC. This encodes CASSLALGGYTF. The gene calls are TRBV7-9 and TRBJ1-2, with D unresolved. Germline values: CDR1 SEHNR, CDR2 FQNEAQ (reference sequence). This CDR3 region has 12 residues. V dropped 0 bases and J dropped 8 bases, with 7 bases sitting between them.